This is a list of T cell receptor beta chains from one sample in a study of T cells and Merkel cell carcinoma outcomes. Method: immunoSEQ multiplex PCR; TCRdb's copy keeps in-frame clones and lacks some. Here the sample spans roughly 1,400 clones, roughly 90% being singletons. The sample comprised tumor tissue from Merkel cell carcinoma. These receptors came from a human donor with Merkel cell carcinoma. Both conserved end residues are part of each CDR3. D genes are given only for firm matches. Some rows have no size entry. The others give once, few or many, or a class for an expanded clone.

TRBJ2-5,.,.,TRBV2,CASSRGLKGQETQYF,TGTGCCAGCAGTAGGGGACTGAAGGGGCAAGAGACCCAGTACTTC
TRBJ2-1,.,TRBD2,TRBV5-1,CASSPWTSGGPYNEQFF,TGCGCCAGCAGCCCCTGGACTAGCGGGGGACCCTACAATGAGCAGTTCTTC
TRBJ2-3,few,.,TRBV5-7,CASSYSPPATDTQYF,TGTGCCAGCAGCTACTCACCGCCGGCGACAGATACGCAGTATTTT
TRBJ1-5,.,TRBD1,TRBV5-5,CASSPVLTGNNQPQHF,TGTGCCAGCAGCCCCGTGCTGACAGGGAACAATCAGCCCCAGCATTTT
TRBJ2-7,.,TRBD1,TRBV4-2,CASSPSGTGPYEQYF,TGTGCCAGCAGCCCCTCGGGGACAGGGCCTTACGAGCAGTACTTC
TRBJ1-2,.,.,TRBV7-2,CASSYDSWGYTF,TGTGCCAGCAGCTACGACAGTTGGGGCTACACCTTC
TRBJ1-6,.,.,TRBV9,CASSVTTDRTPLHF,TGTGCCAGCAGCGTCACCACGGACCGGACGCCCCTCCACTTT
TRBJ1-4,.,TRBD1,TRBV9,CASSVGDSHEKLFF,TGTGCCAGCAGCGTAGGGGACAGTCATGAAAAACTGTTTTTT
TRBJ2-7,few,.,TRBV5-5,CASSFQRGYEQYF,TGTGCCAGCAGCTTCCAACGGGGCTACGAGCAGTACTTC
TRBJ2-7,.,.,TRBV7-9,CASSHGYEQYF,TGTGCCAGCAGCCACGGCTACGAGCAGTACTTC
TRBJ1-2,.,.,TRBV19,CASSKGGSNYGYTF,TGTGCCAGTAGTAAGGGAGGATCTAACTATGGCTACACCTTC
TRBJ2-7,.,TRBD2,TRBV12-5,CASGWPTSGVSYEQYF,TGTGCTAGTGGTTGGCCTACTAGCGGGGTTTCCTACGAGCAGTACTTC
TRBJ1-2,.,.,TRBV7-9,CASSLSDRGYTF,TGTGCCAGCAGCTTAAGCGACAGGGGCTACACCTTC
TRBJ1-2,.,TRBD1,TRBV6-4,CASSRDRGYGYTF,TGTGCCAGCAGTCGGGACAGGGGTTATGGCTACACCTTC
TRBJ2-3,.,.,TRBV7-8,CASSHRDGYTQYF,TGTGCCAGCAGCCACAGGGATGGCTATACGCAGTATTTT
TRBJ2-3,.,.,TRBV2,CASSVAGARTQYF,TGTGCCAGCAGTGTGGCAGGGGCAAGGACGCAGTATTTT
TRBJ2-6,.,.,TRBV7-8,CASSLKSRVGANVLTF,TGTGCCAGCAGCTTAAAGAGCAGGGTTGGGGCCAACGTCCTGACTTTC
TRBJ2-3,.,TRBD1,TRBV5-1,CASSLGGTAITDTQYF,TGCGCCAGCAGCTTGGGGGGGACAGCAATCACAGATACGCAGTATTTT
TRBJ1-5,.,.,TRBV10-3,CAISDSINQPQHF,TGTGCCATCAGTGACAGCATCAATCAGCCCCAGCATTTT
TRBJ2-1,.,.,TRBV6-5,CASCEGNSYYNEQFF,TGTGCCAGCTGCGAAGGGAATTCCTACTACAATGAGCAGTTCTTC
TRBJ2-3,once,.,TRBV7-2,CASSLGLDTDTQYF,TGTGCCAGCAGCTTAGGACTTGACACAGATACGCAGTATTTT
TRBJ2-1,.,TRBD1,TRBV5-1,CASSLDGGQVYEQFF,TGCGCCAGCAGCTTGGACGGGGGACAGGTCTATGAGCAGTTCTTC
TRBJ1-5,.,.,TRBV6-5,CASSYNSGQPQHF,TGTGCCAGCAGTTATAATTCTGGTCAGCCCCAGCATTTT
TRBJ2-1,.,TRBD2,TRBV18,CASSLGRSNEQFF,TGTGCCAGCTCACTCGGGAGGAGCAATGAGCAGTTCTTC
TRBJ2-1,.,TRBD1,TRBV29-1,CSVNQSGQGRGMQFF,TGCAGCGTTAACCAGTCGGGACAGGGGCGAGGCATGCAGTTCTTC
TRBJ2-3,.,.,TRBV5-1,CASSLVAASADTQYF,TGCGCCAGCAGCTTGGTTGCAGCTTCCGCAGATACGCAGTATTTT
TRBJ2-7,.,.,TRBV7-7,CASSLFQGYEQYF,TGTGCCAGCAGCTTATTCCAGGGGTACGAGCAGTACTTC
TRBJ2-5,.,.,TRBV7-6,CASSSLGGHTPGETQYF,TGTGCCAGCAGCTCCCTCGGGGGGCACACCCCCGGGGAGACCCAGTACTTC
TRBJ1-1,.,.,TRBV7-7,CASSIGMNTEAFF,TGTGCTAGCAGCATAGGGATGAACACTGAAGCTTTCTTT
TRBJ2-7,.,TRBD1,TRBV11-2,CATESGGSFYEQYF,TGTGCCACCGAGTCAGGGGGCTCCTTTTACGAGCAGTACTTC
TRBJ1-1,.,.,TRBV19,CVSSMPAVEAFF,TGTGTCAGTAGTATGCCGGCGGTTGAAGCTTTCTTT
TRBJ1-5,.,.,TRBV18,CASSRDSQGYQPQHF,TGTGCCAGCTCAAGGGACTCACAAGGATATCAGCCCCAGCATTTT
TRBJ2-2,once,.,TRBV15,CATSRGKAKLFF,TGTGCCACCAGCAGAGGGAAGGCTAAGCTGTTTTTT
TRBJ1-6,.,.,TRBV19,CASSIDFGQGSLYSPLHF,TGTGCCAGTAGTATAGATTTCGGCCAGGGGAGTCTTTATTCACCCCTCCACTTT
TRBJ2-2,.,TRBD2,TRBV4-2,CASSRNGAGGPTGELFF,TGTGCCAGCAGCCGAAATGGGGCGGGGGGGCCAACCGGGGAGCTGTTTTTT
TRBJ1-3,.,.,TRBV4-3,CASSQTGSGNTIYF,TGCGCCAGCAGCCAAACCGGGTCGGGAAACACCATATATTTT
TRBJ2-1,.,.,TRBV20-1,CSASNVGQQFF,TGCAGTGCCAGCAACGTCGGTCAGCAGTTCTTC
TRBJ2-2,.,.,TRBV10-2,CASSLLGLNTGELFF,TGCGCCAGCAGCCTGCTAGGACTGAACACCGGGGAGCTGTTTTTT
TRBJ2-5,.,TRBD1,TRBV4-3,CASSRGDSREETQYF,TGCGCCAGCAGCCGAGGGGACAGCAGAGAAGAGACCCAGTACTTC
TRBJ2-6,.,TRBD1,TRBV4-1,CASSQGTGRANVLTF,TGCGCCAGCAGCCAAGGGACAGGTAGGGCCAACGTCCTGACTTTC
TRBJ2-3,.,TRBD2,TRBV7-9,CASSTTSGGARADTQYF,TGTGCCAGCAGCACAACTAGCGGGGGGGCTCGGGCAGATACGCAGTATTTT
TRBJ2-5,.,TRBD2,TRBV9,CASSVTAGGQETQYF,TGTGCCAGCAGCGTTACAGCGGGGGGACAAGAGACCCAGTACTTC
TRBJ1-2,.,.,TRBV27,CASSSSYGYTF,TGTGCCAGCAGTTCCAGCTATGGCTACACCTTC
TRBJ2-7,once,.,TRBV11-2,CASSLNSWGESSYEQYF,TGTGCCAGCAGCTTAAATTCGTGGGGTGAAAGCTCCTACGAGCAGTACTTC
TRBJ1-1,.,.,TRBV27,CASSLSRVHEAFF,TGTGCCAGCAGTTTATCTAGGGTGCATGAAGCTTTCTTT